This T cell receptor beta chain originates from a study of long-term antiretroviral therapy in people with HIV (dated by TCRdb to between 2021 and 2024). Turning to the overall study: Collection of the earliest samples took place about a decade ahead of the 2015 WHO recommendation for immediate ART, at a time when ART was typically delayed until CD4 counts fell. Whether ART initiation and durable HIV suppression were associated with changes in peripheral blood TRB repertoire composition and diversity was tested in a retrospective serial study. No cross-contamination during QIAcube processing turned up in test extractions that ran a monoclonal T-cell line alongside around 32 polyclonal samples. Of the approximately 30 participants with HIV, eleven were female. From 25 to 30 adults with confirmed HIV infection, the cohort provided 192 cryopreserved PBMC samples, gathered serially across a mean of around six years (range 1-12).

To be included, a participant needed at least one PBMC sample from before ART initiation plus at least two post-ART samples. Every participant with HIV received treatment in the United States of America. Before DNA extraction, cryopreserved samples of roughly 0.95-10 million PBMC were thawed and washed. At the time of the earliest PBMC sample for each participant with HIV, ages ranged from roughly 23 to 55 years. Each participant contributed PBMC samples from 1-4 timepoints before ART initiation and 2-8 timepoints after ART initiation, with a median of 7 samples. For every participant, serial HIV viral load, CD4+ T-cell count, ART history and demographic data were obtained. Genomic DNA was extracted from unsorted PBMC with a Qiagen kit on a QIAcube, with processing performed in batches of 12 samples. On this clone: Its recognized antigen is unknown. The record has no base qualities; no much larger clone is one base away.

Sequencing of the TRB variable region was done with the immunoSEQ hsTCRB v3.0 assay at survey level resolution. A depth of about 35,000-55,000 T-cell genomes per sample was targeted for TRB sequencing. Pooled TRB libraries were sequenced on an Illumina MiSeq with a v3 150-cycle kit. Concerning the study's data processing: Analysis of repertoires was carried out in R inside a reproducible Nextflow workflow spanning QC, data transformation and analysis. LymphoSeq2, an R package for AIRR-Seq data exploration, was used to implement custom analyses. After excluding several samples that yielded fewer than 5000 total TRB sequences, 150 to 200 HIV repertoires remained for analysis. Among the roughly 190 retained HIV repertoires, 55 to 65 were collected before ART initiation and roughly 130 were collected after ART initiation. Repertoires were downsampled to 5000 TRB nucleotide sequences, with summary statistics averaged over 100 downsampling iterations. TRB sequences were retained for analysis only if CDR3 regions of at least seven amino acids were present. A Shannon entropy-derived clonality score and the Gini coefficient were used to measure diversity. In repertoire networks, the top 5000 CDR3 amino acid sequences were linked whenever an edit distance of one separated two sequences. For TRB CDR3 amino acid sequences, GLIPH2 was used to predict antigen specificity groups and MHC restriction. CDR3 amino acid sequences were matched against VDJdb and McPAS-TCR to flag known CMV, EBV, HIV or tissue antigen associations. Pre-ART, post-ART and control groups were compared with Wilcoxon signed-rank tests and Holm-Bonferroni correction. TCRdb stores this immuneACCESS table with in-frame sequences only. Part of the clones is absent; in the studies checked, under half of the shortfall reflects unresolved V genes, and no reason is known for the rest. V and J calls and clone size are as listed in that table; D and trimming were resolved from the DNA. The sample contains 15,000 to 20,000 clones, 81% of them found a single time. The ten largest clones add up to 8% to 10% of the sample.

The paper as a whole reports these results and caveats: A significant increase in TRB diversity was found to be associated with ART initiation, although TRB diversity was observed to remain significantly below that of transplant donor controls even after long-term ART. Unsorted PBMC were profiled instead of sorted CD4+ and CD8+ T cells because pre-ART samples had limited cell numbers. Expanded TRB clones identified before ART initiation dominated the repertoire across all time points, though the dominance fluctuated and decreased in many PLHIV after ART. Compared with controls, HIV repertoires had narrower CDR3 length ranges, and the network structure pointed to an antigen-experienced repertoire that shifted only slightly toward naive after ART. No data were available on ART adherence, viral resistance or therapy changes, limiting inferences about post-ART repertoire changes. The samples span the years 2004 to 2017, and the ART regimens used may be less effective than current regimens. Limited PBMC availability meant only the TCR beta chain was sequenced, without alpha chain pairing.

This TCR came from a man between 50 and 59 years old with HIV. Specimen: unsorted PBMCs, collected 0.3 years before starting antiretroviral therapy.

DNA sequence: TGTGCCAGCAGAGGAAGCGGGGAAACCTACGAGCAGTACTTC. Its translation reads: CASRGSGETYEQYF. The chain links TRBV6-1 with TRBJ2-7, and 7 junctional nucleotides match TRBD2. For this chain, trimming is 6 bases at the V end and 2 bases at the J end, and the number of junction bases without a gene match is 7. The CDR3 has 14 amino acids, counting the end cysteine and phenylalanine. The DNA shown is the 42-base CDR3, in frame from base 1. CDR1 and CDR2 are drawn from the germline V gene: MNHNS, SASEGT.